The 23 T cell receptor beta chains listed next were all sequenced from one sample in a study of neurological immune-mediated disorders. TCRdb re-called the 5' RACE reads with MiXCR, one entry per CDR3 protein. The sample lists 50,000 or so distinct CDR3 sequences, approximately 17% occurring once. Sequenced material: PBMCs. Source of these receptors: a man aged 55 to 70 in good health.

This clonotype was counted a few times. This rearrangement joins TRBV29-1 to TRBJ2-2; 8 bases agree with TRBD1. The germline CDR1 and CDR2 sequences are SQVTM and ANQGSEA. This CDR3 region has 13 residues. The V segment lost 4 bases and the J segment 6 bases; nucleotides outside the gene matches: 4. The CDR3 sequence is CSVARTGPGELFF. CDR3 sequence (DNA): TGCAGCGTTGCCCGGACAGGGCCCGGGGAGCTGTTTTTT.

With respect to this clonotype: This sequence may be a read error, since a much larger clone differs from it by one base. The chain is built from TRBV12-3 or TRBV12-4 and TRBJ1-1; 9 bases fit TRBD1. This CDR3 is built from 17 residues. CDR3 nucleotide sequence: TGTGCCATCAGTTGGGGCCCTCCTCGACAGGGGGGGGGTGAAGCTTTCTTT. Translated, it gives CAISWGPPRQGGGEAFF.

This clonotype was found many times. The genes are TRBV20-1 and TRBJ2-7; D possibly corresponds to TRBD2 (6 bases). Per germline, CDR1 DFQATT and CDR2 SNEGSKA (reference sequence). The CDR3 consists of 12 residues. Between the trimmed V and J ends, which lost 5 bases and 1 base, there was a span of 9 bases. The CDR3 here is CSAPGGSYEQYF. The CDR3 region has the DNA TGCAGTGCTCCTGGGGGGTCCTACGAGCAGTACTTC.

This clonotype came up many times. The V and J genes are TRBV5-8 and TRBJ2-2; D is undetermined. The CDR3 is made up of 14 amino acids. Germline V gene data show CDR1 as SGHTS and CDR2 as YDEGEE. The V and J ends lost 4 bases and 4 bases respectively, with 11 bases between them. CDR3 coding DNA: TGTGCCAGCAGCACCGCCCCTGGCACCGGGGAGCTGTTTTTT. Amino acid sequence: CASSTAPGTGELFF.

There are many counts of this clonotype. The CDR3, as DNA: TGCAGTGCTGTATCGGCGGGATACGAGCAGTACTTC. It translates to CSAVSAGYEQYF. The chain combines TRBV20-1 with TRBJ2-7, with D perhaps TRBD2 (6 bases). V was trimmed by 5 bases and J by 4 bases, leaving 12 bases between them. This CDR3 is built from 12 residues. Looked up from germline, CDR1 is DFQATT and CDR2 is SNEGSKA (reference sequence).

Many counts were recorded for this clonotype. The DNA for the CDR3 is TGTGCCAGCCCCAAACAGGGGCGCACCGGGGAGCTGTTTTTT. Its translation: CASPKQGRTGELFF. The chain links TRBV12-3 or TRBV12-4 to TRBJ2-2, with TRBD1 identical over 7 bases. The CDR3 loop spans 14 amino acids. V dropped 8 bases and J dropped 4; count of bases not matched to a gene: 7.

Within the sample, this clonotype is medium-sized (0.01 to 0.1%). The V call is TRBV24-1, the J call TRBJ2-1; 7 bases line up with TRBD2. The CDR3 runs to 16 residues. Trimming took 3 bases from V and 9 from J; bases not matched to a gene: 13. Germline CDR1 is KGHDR and CDR2 is SFDVKD. CDR3 nucleotide sequence: TGTGCCACCAGTGATAACCTTGGAGTAGCGGGTGCTGAGCAGTTCTTC. As protein: CATSDNLGVAGAEQFF.

To note about this clonotype: The junction and the germline gene differ at one end; a read error may be behind it. V gene TRBV6-5 combines with J gene TRBJ2-1, with 10 bases that match TRBD2. The CDR3 contains 14 residues. Germline V lookup: CDR1 MNHEY, CDR2 SVGAGI. CDR3 loop: CASRLAGAGNEQIF. CDR3 coding DNA: TGTGCCAGCAGGCTAGCGGGAGCCGGTAATGAGCAGATCTTC.

This clonotype was detected many times. The V gene is TRBV2, the J gene TRBJ1-5, with no clear D. This CDR3 spans 14 amino acids. CDR1 and CDR2 (germline): SNHLY, FYNNEI. Trimming took off 6 bases at V and 4 bases at J, with 13 bases between the two ends. CDR3 sequence: CASSQNLGNQPQHF. For the CDR3, the DNA is TGTGCCAGCAGCCAAAATTTAGGGAATCAGCCCCAGCATTTT.

This clonotype showed up many times. The chain recombines TRBV13 with TRBJ1-1, with D tentatively TRBD1 (5 bases). The CDR3 is 14 residues long. Germline V gives CDR1 PRHDT, CDR2 FYEKMQ (reference sequence). V shed 5 bases and J shed 3 bases, with 13 bases lying between them. CDR3: CASSGSGGDTEAFF. The CDR3 bases are TGTGCCAGCAGCGGTAGTGGGGGGGACACTGAAGCTTTCTTT.

This clonotype was detected ten times or more. The chain couples TRBV5-1 to TRBJ1-1; D is unresolved. This CDR3 has 16 amino acids. Germline V gene data show CDR1 as SGHRS and CDR2 as YFSETQ. V was shortened by 0 bases and J by 1 base, with 13 bases between the two germline ends. The DNA of the CDR3 is TGCGCCAGCAGCTTGGGAGCAGGTAGAGCGAACACTGAAGCTTTCTTT. Translating gives CASSLGAGRANTEAFF.

This clonotype has at least ten counts. This chain uses TRBV12-3 or TRBV12-4 with TRBJ2-5, with D tentatively TRBD2 (6 bases). The CDR3 runs to 13 residues. V dropped 4 bases and J dropped 1 base, with 7 bases sitting between them. The CDR3 sequence: CASSYGSQETQYF. CDR3 DNA: TGTGCCAGCAGTTACGGGAGCCAAGAGACCCAGTACTTC.

A few counts support this clonotype. The chain carries TRBV5-1 and TRBJ2-5; TRBD1 matches at 7 bases. Germline V gives CDR1 SGHRS, CDR2 YFSETQ. Trimming removed 4 bases from V and 9 bases from J; junction bases left unmatched: 12. The length of the CDR3 is 14 residues. The CDR3 loop reads CASSQGTEPRAQYF. The DNA of the CDR3 is TGCGCCAGCAGCCAGGGGACAGAACCAAGGGCCCAGTACTTC.

This clonotype is medium-sized in the sample. This chain joins TRBV5-1 and TRBJ2-7; 8 bases match TRBD1. CDR1 is SGHRS, CDR2 YFSETQ, per germline. The CDR3 spans 14 residues. The V segment lost 4 bases and the J segment 2 bases; nucleotides outside the gene matches: 5. The CDR3 DNA follows: TGCGCCAGCAGCCTGACAGGGGCCACCTACGAGCAGTACTTC. This codes for CASSLTGATYEQYF.

This clonotype was counted at least ten times. The chain uses TRBV5-1 and TRBJ2-7; D not resolved. Germline CDR1 SGHRS, CDR2 YFSETQ. V gave up 0 bases and J gave up 3 bases, with 10 bases separating them. CDR3 length: 14 residues. The CDR3 region is CASSLDKMRYEQYF. The CDR3, as DNA: TGCGCCAGCAGCTTGGACAAGATGCGCTACGAGCAGTACTTC. The full variable domain, in which reference TRBV5-1 and TRBJ2-7 provide the parts outside the CDR3, is KAGVTQTPRYLIKTRGQQVTLSCSPISGHRSVSWYQQTPGQGLQFLFEYFSETQRNKGNFPGRFSGRQFSNSRSEMNVSTLELGDSALYLCASSLDKMRYEQYFGPGTRLTVT.

The gene calls are TRBV6-6 and TRBJ1-5; D gene unclear. Trimming cost V 7 bases and J 1 base, with 11 bases left between them. Germline CDR1 is MNHNY and CDR2 is SVGAGI (reference sequence). This CDR3 contains 14 residues. The CDR3 sequence: CASTDSSSNQPQHF. The CDR3 DNA reads TGTGCCAGCACCGACTCCTCAAGCAATCAGCCCCAGCATTTT.

This clonotype was seen ten or more times. The CDR3 reads CASSSHREKGYTQYF. The CDR3 region has the DNA TGTGCCAGCAGTTCCCACAGGGAAAAGGGGTATACGCAGTATTTT. The rearrangement uses TRBV27 and TRBJ2-3, with D possibly matching TRBD1 (6 bases). The CDR3 has 15 residues. Trimming left V 4 bases short and J 7 bases short, with 18 bases between. CDR1 is MNHEY, CDR2 SMNVEV, per germline (reference sequence).

This clonotype was observed many times. This sequence joins TRBV4-2 and TRBJ2-3; D may match TRBD1 or TRBD2 (5 bases each). Germline lookup yields CDR1 LGHNA and CDR2 YNFKEQ. This CDR3 contains 17 residues. The V end lost 2 bases, the J end lost 2 bases, and 17 bases lay between the germline ends. CDR3 bases: TGTGCCAGCAGCCAACCTCCACGGGACCTGGCCACAGATACGCAGTATTTT. This encodes CASSQPPRDLATDTQYF.

Of note for this clonotype: A much larger clone sits a single nucleotide away, making a read error possible. The chain employs TRBV5-1 and TRBJ2-7; TRBD2 is a possible D gene (6 bases). The germline V gene has CDR1 SGHRS and CDR2 YFSETQ. This CDR3 contains 14 residues. Trimming cost V 1 base and J 3 bases, with 11 bases left between them. The CDR3, as DNA: TGCGCCAGCAGCTTGAACAGCGGGTACTACGAGCAGTACTTC. As protein: CASSLNSGYYEQYF.

This clonotype has at least ten counts. The rearrangement uses TRBV4-3 and TRBJ1-5, with TRBD1 matching over 7 bases. V dropped 0 bases and J dropped 5; count of bases not matched to a gene: 4. The CDR3 length is 15 residues. CDR1 and CDR2 from the germline V gene are LGHNA and YSLEER. The chain's CDR3 is CASSQDGQEDQPQHF. The CDR3 DNA follows: TGCGCCAGCAGCCAAGACGGACAGGAGGATCAGCCCCAGCATTTT.

At least ten counts were recorded for this clonotype. This sequence joins TRBV6-5 and TRBJ2-2; TRBD1 agrees at 7 bases. The CDR3 has 16 amino acids. Losses at the gene ends were 2 bases for V and 2 bases for J; bases not matched to a gene: 5. Germline V gene lookup returns CDR1 MNHEY and CDR2 SVGAGI. The CDR3 DNA is TGTGCCAGCAGTTACCCCACAGGGGTTAACACCGGGGAGCTGTTTTTT. Translated, it gives CASSYPTGVNTGELFF.

This clonotype occurred many times. The chain combines TRBV5-1 with TRBJ1-6; TRBD1 matches at 8 bases. The CDR3 is 14 residues long. V dropped 4 bases and J dropped 6; count of bases not matched to a gene: 3. From germline, CDR1 is SGHRS and CDR2 YFSETQ. This CDR3 is CASSLGQGNSPLHF. The CDR3 bases are TGCGCCAGCAGCCTCGGACAGGGTAATTCACCCCTCCACTTT.

This clonotype was counted at least ten times. The chain uses TRBV12-3 or TRBV12-4 and TRBJ2-7; D is unclear. This CDR3 contains 13 residues. V shed 6 bases and J shed 2 bases, with 11 bases lying between them. The DNA for the CDR3 is TGTGCCAGCAGCCTTGGCGGAACCTACGAGCAGTACTTC. As protein: CASSLGGTYEQYF.